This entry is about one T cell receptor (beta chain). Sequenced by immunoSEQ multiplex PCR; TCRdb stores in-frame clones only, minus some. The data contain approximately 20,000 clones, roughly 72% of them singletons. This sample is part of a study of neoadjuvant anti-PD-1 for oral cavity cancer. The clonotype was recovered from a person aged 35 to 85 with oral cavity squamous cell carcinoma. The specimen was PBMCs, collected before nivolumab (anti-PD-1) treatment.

This chain's CDR3 is CASSLGRGEGTEAFF. The CDR3 bases are TGTGCCAGCAGCTTGGGCAGGGGTGAGGGCACTGAAGCTTTCTTT. The V and J genes are TRBV5-5 and TRBJ1-1, with a weak D call TRBD1 (6 bases). V was cut by 0 bases and J by 4 bases, with 13 bases left in between. There are 15 residues in the CDR3. The germline V gene encodes CDR1 SGHKS and CDR2 YYEKEE (reference sequence).